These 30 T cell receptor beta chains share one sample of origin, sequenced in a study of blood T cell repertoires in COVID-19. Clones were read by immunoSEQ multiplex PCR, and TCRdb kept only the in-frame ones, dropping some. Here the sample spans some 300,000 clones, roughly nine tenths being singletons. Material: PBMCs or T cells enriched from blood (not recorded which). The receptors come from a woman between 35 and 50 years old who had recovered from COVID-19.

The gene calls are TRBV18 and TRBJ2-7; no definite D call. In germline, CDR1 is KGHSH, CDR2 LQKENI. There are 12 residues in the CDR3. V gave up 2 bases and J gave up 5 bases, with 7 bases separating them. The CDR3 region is CASSPSRDEQYF. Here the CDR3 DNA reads TGTGCCAGCTCACCAAGCCGGGACGAGCAGTACTTC.

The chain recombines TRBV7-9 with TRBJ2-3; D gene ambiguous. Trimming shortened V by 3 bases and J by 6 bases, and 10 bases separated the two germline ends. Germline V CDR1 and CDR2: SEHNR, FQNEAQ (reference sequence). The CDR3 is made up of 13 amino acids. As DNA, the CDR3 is TGTGCCAGCAGCTTCGGGTCCGCGGATACGCAGTATTTT. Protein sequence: CASSFGSADTQYF.

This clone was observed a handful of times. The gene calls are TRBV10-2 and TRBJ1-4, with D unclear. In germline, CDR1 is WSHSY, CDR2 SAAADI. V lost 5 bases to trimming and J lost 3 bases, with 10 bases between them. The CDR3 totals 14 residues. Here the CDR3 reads CASSSRDANEKLFF. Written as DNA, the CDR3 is TGCGCCAGCAGTTCCCGGGATGCTAATGAAAAACTGTTTTTT.

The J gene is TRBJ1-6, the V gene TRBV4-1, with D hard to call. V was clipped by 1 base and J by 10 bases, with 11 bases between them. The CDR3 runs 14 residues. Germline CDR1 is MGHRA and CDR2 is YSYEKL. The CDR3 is CASSQALTGSPLHF. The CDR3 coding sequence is TGCGCCAGCAGCCAAGCCCTAACGGGATCACCCCTCCACTTT.

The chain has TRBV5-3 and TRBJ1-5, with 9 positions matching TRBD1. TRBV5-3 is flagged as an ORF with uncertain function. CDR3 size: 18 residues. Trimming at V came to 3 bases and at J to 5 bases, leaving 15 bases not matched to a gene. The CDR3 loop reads CARSWGSETGGKYQPQHF. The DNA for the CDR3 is TGTGCCAGAAGCTGGGGCTCTGAGACAGGGGGGAAATATCAGCCCCAGCATTTT.

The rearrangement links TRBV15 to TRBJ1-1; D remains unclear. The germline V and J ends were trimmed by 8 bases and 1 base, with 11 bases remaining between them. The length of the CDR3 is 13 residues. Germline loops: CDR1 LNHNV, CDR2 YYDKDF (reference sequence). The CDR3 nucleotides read TGTGCCACCCAGGCGCGGGGGAACACTGAAGCTTTCTTT. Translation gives CATQARGNTEAFF.

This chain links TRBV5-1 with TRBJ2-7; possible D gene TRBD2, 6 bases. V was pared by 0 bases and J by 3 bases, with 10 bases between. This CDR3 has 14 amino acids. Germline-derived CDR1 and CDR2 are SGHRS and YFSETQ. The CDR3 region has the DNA TGCGCCAGCAGCTTGGTAACGGGGGTCTACGAGCAGTACTTC. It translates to CASSLVTGVYEQYF.

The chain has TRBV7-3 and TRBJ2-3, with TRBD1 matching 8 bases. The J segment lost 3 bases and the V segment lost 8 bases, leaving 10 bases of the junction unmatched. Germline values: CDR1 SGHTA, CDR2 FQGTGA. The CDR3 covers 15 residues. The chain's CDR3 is CASLAWTGRTDTQYF. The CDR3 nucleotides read TGTGCCAGCTTAGCGTGGACAGGGAGGACAGATACGCAGTATTTT.

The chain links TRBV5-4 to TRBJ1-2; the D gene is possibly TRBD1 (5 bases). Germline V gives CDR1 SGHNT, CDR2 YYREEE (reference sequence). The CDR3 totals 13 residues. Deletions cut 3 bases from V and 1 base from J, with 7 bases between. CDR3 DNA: TGTGCCAGCAGCTCAGACAGTAACTATGGCTACACCTTC. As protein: CASSSDSNYGYTF.

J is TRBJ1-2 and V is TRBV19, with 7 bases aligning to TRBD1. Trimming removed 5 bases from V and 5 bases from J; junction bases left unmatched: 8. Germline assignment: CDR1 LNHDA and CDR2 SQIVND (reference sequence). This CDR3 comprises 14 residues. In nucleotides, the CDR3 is TGTGCCAGTAGTTCTCGGACAGGCGGGTATGGCTACACCTTC. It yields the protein CASSSRTGGYGYTF.

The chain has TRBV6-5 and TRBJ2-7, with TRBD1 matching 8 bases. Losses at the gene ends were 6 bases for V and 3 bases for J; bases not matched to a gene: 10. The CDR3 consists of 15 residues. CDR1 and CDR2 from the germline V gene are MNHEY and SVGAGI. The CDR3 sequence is CASSDLGQGRYEQYF. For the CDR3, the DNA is TGTGCCAGCAGCGACCTCGGACAGGGACGCTACGAGCAGTACTTC.

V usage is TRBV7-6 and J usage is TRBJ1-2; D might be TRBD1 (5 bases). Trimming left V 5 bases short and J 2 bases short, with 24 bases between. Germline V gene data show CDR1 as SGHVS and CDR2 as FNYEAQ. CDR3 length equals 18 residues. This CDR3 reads CASSPVGRGDGRNYGYTF. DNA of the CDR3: TGTGCCAGCAGCCCAGTGGGACGCGGTGATGGGAGGAACTATGGCTACACCTTC.

CDR3 protein: CASSLHSSYEQYF. CDR3 sequence (DNA): TGTGCCAGCAGCTTGCACTCGTCCTACGAGCAGTACTTC. This chain links TRBV5-4 with TRBJ2-7; D is unresolved. Germline CDR1 and CDR2: SGHNT and YYREEE (reference sequence). V was shortened by 1 base and J by 1 base, with 6 bases between the two germline ends. This CDR3 contains 13 residues.

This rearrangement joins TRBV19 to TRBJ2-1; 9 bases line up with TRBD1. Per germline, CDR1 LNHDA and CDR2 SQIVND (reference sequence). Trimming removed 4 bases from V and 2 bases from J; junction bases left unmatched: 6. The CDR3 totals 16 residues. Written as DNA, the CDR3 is TGTGCCAGTAGTAGGGGACAGGGTCCCCCCTACAATGAGCAGTTCTTC. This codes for CASSRGQGPPYNEQFF.

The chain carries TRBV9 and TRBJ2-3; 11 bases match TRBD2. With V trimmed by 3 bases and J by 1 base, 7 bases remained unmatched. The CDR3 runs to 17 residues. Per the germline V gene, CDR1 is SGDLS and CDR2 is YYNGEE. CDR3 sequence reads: CASSATLLAGGTDTQYF. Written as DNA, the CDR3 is TGTGCCAGCAGCGCAACCTTACTAGCGGGGGGCACAGATACGCAGTATTTT. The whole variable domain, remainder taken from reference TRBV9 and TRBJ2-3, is DSGVTQTPKHLITATGQRVTLRCSPRSGDLSVYWYQQSLDQGLQFLIQYYNGEERAKGNILERFSAQQFPDLHSELNLSSLELGDSALYFCASSATLLAGGTDTQYFGPGTRLTVL.

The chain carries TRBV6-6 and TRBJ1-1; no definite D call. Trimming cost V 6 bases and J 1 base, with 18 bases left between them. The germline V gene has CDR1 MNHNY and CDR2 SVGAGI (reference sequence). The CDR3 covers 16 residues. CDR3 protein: CASSRTLVAGNTEAFF. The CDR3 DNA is TGTGCCAGCAGCCGAACTTTAGTGGCAGGGAACACTGAAGCTTTCTTT.

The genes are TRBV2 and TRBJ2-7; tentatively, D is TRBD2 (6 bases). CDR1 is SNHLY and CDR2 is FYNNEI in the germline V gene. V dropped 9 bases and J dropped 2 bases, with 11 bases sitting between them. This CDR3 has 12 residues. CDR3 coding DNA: TGTGCCAGTTCCGGGAGTCCCTACGAGCAGTACTTC. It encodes CASSGSPYEQYF.

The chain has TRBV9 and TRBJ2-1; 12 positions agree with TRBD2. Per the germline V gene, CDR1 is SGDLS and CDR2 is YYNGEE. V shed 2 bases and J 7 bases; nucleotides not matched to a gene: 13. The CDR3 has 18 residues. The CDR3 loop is CASSVSLAGGGVGNEQFF. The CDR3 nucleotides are TGTGCCAGCAGCGTCTCACTAGCGGGGGGAGGCGTGGGAAATGAGCAGTTCTTC. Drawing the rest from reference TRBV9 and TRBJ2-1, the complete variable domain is DSGVTQTPKHLITATGQRVTLRCSPRSGDLSVYWYQQSLDQGLQFLIQYYNGEERAKGNILERFSAQQFPDLHSELNLSSLELGDSALYFCASSVSLAGGGVGNEQFFGPGTRLTVL.

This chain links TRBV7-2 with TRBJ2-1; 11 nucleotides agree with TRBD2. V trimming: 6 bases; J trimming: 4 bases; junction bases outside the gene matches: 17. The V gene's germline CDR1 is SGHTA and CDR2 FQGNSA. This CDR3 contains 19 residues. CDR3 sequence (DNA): TGTGCCAGCAGTACGATCAGGGGCCTAGCGGGAGGTTCGTACAATGAGCAGTTCTTC. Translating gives CASSTIRGLAGGSYNEQFF.

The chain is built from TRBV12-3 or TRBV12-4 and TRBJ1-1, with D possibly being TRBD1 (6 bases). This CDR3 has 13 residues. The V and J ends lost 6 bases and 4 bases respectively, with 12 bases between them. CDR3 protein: CASRNTGPTEAFF. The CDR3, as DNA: TGTGCCAGCAGGAACACAGGGCCCACTGAAGCTTTCTTT.

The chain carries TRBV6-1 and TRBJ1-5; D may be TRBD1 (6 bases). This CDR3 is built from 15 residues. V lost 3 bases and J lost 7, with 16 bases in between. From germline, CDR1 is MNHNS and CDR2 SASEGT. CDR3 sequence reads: CASSEIQGSHQPQHF. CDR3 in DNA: TGTGCCAGCAGTGAGATACAGGGATCTCACCAGCCCCAGCATTTT.

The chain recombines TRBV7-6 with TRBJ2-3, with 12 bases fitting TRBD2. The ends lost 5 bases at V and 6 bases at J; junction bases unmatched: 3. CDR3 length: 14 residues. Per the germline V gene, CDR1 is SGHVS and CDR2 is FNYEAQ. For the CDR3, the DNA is TGTGCCAGCAGCCCCGGGACTAGCGGGGATACGCAGTATTTT. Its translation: CASSPGTSGDTQYF.

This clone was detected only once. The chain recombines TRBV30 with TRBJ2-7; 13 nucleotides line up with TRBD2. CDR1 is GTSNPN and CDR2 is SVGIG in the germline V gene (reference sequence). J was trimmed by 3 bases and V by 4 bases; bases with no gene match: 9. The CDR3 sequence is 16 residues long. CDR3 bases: TGTGCCTGGAAACTCCGACTAGCGGGGGGCAACTACGAGCAGTACTTC. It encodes CAWKLRLAGGNYEQYF.

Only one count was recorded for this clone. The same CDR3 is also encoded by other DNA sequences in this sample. The CDR3: CAWSRDRGTEAFF. Here the CDR3 DNA reads TGTGCCTGGAGCCGGGACAGGGGAACTGAAGCTTTCTTT. V gene TRBV30 combines with J gene TRBJ1-1, with TRBD1 identical over 10 bases. This CDR3 has 13 residues. Germline V gene lookup returns CDR1 GTSNPN and CDR2 SVGIG (reference sequence). After removal of 3 bases from V and 5 bases from J, the junction contained 3 bases not matched to a gene.

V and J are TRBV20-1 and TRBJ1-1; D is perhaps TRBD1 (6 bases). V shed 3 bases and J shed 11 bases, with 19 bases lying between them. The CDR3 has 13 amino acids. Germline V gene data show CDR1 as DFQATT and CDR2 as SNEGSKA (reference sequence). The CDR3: CSASLDRSGKAFF. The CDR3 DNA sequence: TGCAGTGCTAGTCTCGACAGGTCGGGGAAGGCTTTCTTT.

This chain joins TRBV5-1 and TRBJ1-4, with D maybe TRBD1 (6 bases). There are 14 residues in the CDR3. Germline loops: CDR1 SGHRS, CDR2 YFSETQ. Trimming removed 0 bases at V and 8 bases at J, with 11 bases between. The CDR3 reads CASSLAGVNEKLFF. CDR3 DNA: TGCGCCAGCAGCTTGGCAGGGGTCAACGAAAAACTGTTTTTT.

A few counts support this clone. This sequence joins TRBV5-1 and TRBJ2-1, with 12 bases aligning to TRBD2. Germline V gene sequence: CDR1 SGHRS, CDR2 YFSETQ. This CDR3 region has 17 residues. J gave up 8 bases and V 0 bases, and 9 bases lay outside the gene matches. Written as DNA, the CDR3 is TGCGCCAGCAGCTTGGTGGCTAGCGGGGGGGCCGTCTATGAGCAGTTCTTC. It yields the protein CASSLVASGGAVYEQFF.

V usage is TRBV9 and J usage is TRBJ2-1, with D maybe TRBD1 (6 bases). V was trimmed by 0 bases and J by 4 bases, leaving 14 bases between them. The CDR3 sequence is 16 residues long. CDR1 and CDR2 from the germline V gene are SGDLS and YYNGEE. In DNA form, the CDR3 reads TGTGCCAGCAGCGTAGATATGGGGGCTGTGTACAATGAGCAGTTCTTC. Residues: CASSVDMGAVYNEQFF. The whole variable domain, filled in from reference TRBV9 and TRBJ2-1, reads DSGVTQTPKHLITATGQRVTLRCSPRSGDLSVYWYQQSLDQGLQFLIQYYNGEERAKGNILERFSAQQFPDLHSELNLSSLELGDSALYFCASSVDMGAVYNEQFFGPGTRLTVL.

The CDR3 bases are TGCGCCACCACCACTGGGACAGCGAACACCGGGGAGCTGTTTTTT. It encodes CATTTGTANTGELFF. The chain is built from TRBV5-1 and TRBJ2-2; TRBD1 matches 7 bases. V lost 9 bases and J lost 0; bases outside the gene matches: 8. CDR1 SGHRS and CDR2 YFSETQ come from the germline V gene. The CDR3 is made up of 15 amino acids.

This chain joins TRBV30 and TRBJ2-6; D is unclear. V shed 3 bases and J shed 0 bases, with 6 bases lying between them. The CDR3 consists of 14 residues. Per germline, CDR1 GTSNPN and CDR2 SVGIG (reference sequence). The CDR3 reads CAWRDTSGANVLTF. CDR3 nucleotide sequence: TGTGCCTGGAGAGACACCTCTGGGGCCAACGTCCTGACTTTC.